Below are 6 T cell receptor beta chains sequenced from a single sample in a study of PD-L1 blockade in urothelial cancer. Time point noted: peripheral blood 6 weeks after treatment start. The assay was immunoSEQ multiplex PCR, and TCRdb's table has in-frame clones only and misses some. This table holds tens of thousands of clones, roughly 90% found once. Specimen: PBMCs, collected around atezolizumab (anti-PD-L1) treatment. The receptors originated from a man between 60 and 75 years old with urothelial cancer.

The gene calls are TRBV10-1 and TRBJ2-3, with 8 bases lining up with TRBD2. This CDR3 spans 17 amino acids. V shed 0 bases, J shed 4 bases, and the junction held 9 bases outside the gene matches. Germline CDR1 is WNHNN and CDR2 is SYGVQD (reference sequence). The CDR3 loop reads CASSESGGRWLADTQYF. DNA of the CDR3: TGCGCCAGCAGTGAGTCGGGCGGGAGGTGGTTAGCAGATACGCAGTATTTT.

This clone was recorded once. The rearrangement uses TRBV9 and TRBJ1-1, with TRBD1 matching 8 bases. This CDR3 is 13 amino acids long. V was clipped by 3 bases and J by 4 bases; unmatched bases: 2. The V gene's germline CDR1 is SGDLS and CDR2 YYNGEE. As DNA, the CDR3 is TGTGCCAGCAGCGGGACAGGGCTCACTGAAGCTTTCTTT. Amino acid sequence: CASSGTGLTEAFF.

This chain joins TRBV27 and TRBJ1-6; D might be TRBD1 (6 bases). CDR1 and CDR2 from the germline V gene are MNHEY and SMNVEV (reference sequence). The CDR3 has 14 residues. V was pared by 4 bases and J by 11 bases, with 15 bases between. For the CDR3, the DNA is TGTGCCAGCAGTTGGAGAACAGGGCAAGCACCCCTCCACTTT. It translates to CASSWRTGQAPLHF.

The chain uses TRBV18 and TRBJ1-2; D unresolved. The V gene's germline CDR1 is KGHSH and CDR2 LQKENI. V was trimmed by 3 bases and J by 7 bases, leaving 15 bases between them. The CDR3 runs 14 residues. CDR3 loop: CASSPGLPSFGYTF. The CDR3 coding sequence is TGTGCCAGCTCACCTGGGCTCCCATCGTTTGGCTACACCTTC. Drawing the rest from reference TRBV18 and TRBJ1-2, the complete variable domain is NAGVMQNPRHLVRRRGQEARLRCSPMKGHSHVYWYRQLPEEGLKFMVYLQKENIIDESGMPKERFSAEFPKEGPSILRIQQVVRGDSAAYFCASSPGLPSFGYTFGSGTRLTVV.

This chain connects TRBV5-1 to TRBJ1-2, with a possible D match to TRBD1 (5 bases). V was pared by 0 bases and J by 2 bases, with 8 bases between. Germline CDR1 and CDR2: SGHRS and YFSETQ. This CDR3 is built from 14 residues. The CDR3 loop is CASSLETVNYGYTF. The DNA for the CDR3 is TGCGCCAGCAGCTTGGAGACAGTAAACTATGGCTACACCTTC.

The chain links TRBV5-1 to TRBJ2-4; tentatively, D is TRBD2 (5 bases). Per germline, CDR1 SGHRS and CDR2 YFSETQ. The V and J ends lost 4 bases and 5 bases respectively, with 13 bases between them. This CDR3 is built from 14 residues. In DNA, the CDR3 is TGCGCCAGCAGCCGTTCTAGGACTGAAAACATTCAGTACTTC. This encodes CASSRSRTENIQYF.